The 2 T cell receptor beta chains given below trace back to one sample, sequenced in a study of cytomegalovirus exposure and HLA in healthy donors. Primers included in the PCR were 60 Vbeta and 13 Jbeta primers. The table came from immunoSEQ multiplex PCR; TCRdb's copy has only in-frame clones and leaves some out. There are 130,000 to 150,000 clones in the sample; roughly 75% occur only once, and 2.5% to 3% lies in the top ten. Sequenced sample: PBMCs. The receptors derive from a female donor in good health and CMV-seronegative.

The V call is TRBV6-6, the J call TRBJ1-1; 8 positions agree with TRBD1. V shed 2 bases and J 3 bases; nucleotides not matched to a gene: 5. The CDR3 spans 15 residues. Germline CDR1 reads MNHNY; CDR2 reads SVGAGI (reference sequence). The CDR3 sequence is CASSYVDRGYTEAFF. As DNA, the CDR3 is TGTGCCAGCAGTTACGTCGACAGGGGATACACTGAAGCTTTCTTT.

The rearrangement uses TRBV6-5 and TRBJ2-7; TRBD1 agrees at 8 bases. Trimming removed 8 bases from V and 1 base from J; junction bases left unmatched: 7. The CDR3 contains 14 residues. In germline, CDR1 is MNHEY, CDR2 SVGAGI. The CDR3, as DNA: TGTGCCAGCGGCAGGGACAGGAGATCCTACGAGCAGTACTTC. It specifies CASGRDRRSYEQYF.